The source of this TCR beta chain is a study of T cell responses to AZD1222 COVID-19 vaccine. Findings and caveats of the study: Females made up more of the donors, who were largely white British, and clonal diversity may have come out too low. The span of vaccine-associated CD4 TCRs extended across spike, with dominance at 160-218 and 743-854.

Germline CDR1 and CDR2: WSHSY and SAAADI. V lost 10 bases to trimming and J lost 2 bases, with 11 bases between them. The CDR3 runs 12 residues. Some clones are missing from TCRdb's copy, which holds only in-frame ones; the method was immunoSEQ multiplex PCR. The table lists some 150,000 clones, 70% to 90% of them singletons, with 7.9% in the top ten. As concerns this clone: What it recognizes is unknown.

This TCR was sampled from an adult who received the MenACWY meningococcal vaccine as a control. Source: peripheral blood, taken 28 days after the second dose of the MenACWY control vaccine. V usage is TRBV10-2 and J usage is TRBJ1-2; no definite D call. CDR3 in amino acids: CATKGGNYGYTF. The CDR3 region has the DNA TGCGCCACCAAGGGAGGGAACTATGGCTACACCTTC.